Listed below are T cell receptor beta chains from one sample, sequenced in a study of cytomegalovirus exposure and HLA in healthy donors. The repertoire was sequenced with immunoSEQ multiplex PCR; TCRdb's copy has only in-frame clones and lacks some. The sample lists approximately 190,000 clones; around 83% were seen once. Sequencing input: PBMCs. The receptor set was obtained from a woman under 30 in good health and CMV-seronegative. Each CDR3 is given without its conserved first and last residue.

J | V | CDR3
TRBJ1-6 | TRBV4-2 | ASSQDPEGSSPLH
TRBJ1-5 | TRBV5-1 | ASSLDVGNQPQH
TRBJ2-3 | TRBV18 | ASSPGLSTDTQY
TRBJ1-5 | TRBV4-2 | ASSQPGDNQPQH
TRBJ2-2 | TRBV6-6 | ASSFSRLAGTGELF
TRBJ2-3 | TRBV2 | ASSGQPGQAVVADTQY
TRBJ2-5 | TRBV19 | ASSIYSGGSSLKTQY
TRBJ2-7 | TRBV5-1 | ASSLRWSGGGYEQY
TRBJ1-6 | TRBV27 | ASRPTGRSPLH
TRBJ1-2 | TRBV28 | ASSLYSGTGAGYGYT
TRBJ2-1 | TRBV7-3 | ASSLLAGYNNEQF
TRBJ1-3 | TRBV7-2 | ASSTRTGAGNTIY
TRBJ2-3 | TRBV5-6 | ASLYREGADTQY
TRBJ2-7 | TRBV7-2 | ASGTTGPYEQY
TRBJ2-5 | TRBV7-9 | ASSLGGGETQY
TRBJ1-6 | TRBV10-3 | ALPQIYNSPLH
TRBJ2-5 | TRBV9 | ASSKTGRETQY
TRBJ1-1 | TRBV2 | ARLGGTGIVNTEAF
TRBJ2-3 | TRBV11-2 | ASSSQSGGTDTQY
TRBJ2-5 | TRBV11-2 | ASTHRDSQETQY
TRBJ2-5 | TRBV5-6 | ASSDRGVETQY
TRBJ1-2 | TRBV19 | ASSPTGGVNYGYT